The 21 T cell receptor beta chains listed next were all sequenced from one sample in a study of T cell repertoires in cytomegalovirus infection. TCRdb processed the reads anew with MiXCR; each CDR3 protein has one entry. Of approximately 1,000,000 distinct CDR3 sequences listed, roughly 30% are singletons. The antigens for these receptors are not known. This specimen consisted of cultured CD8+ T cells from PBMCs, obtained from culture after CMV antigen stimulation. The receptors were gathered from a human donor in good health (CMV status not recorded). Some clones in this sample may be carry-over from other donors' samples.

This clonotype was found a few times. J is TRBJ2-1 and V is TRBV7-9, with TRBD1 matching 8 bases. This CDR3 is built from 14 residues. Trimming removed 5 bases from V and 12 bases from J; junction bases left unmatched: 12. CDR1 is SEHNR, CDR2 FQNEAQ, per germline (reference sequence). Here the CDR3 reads CASSASGQAISQFF. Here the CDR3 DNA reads TGTGCCAGCAGCGCTTCGGGACAGGCAATCTCGCAGTTCTTC.

In DNA form, the CDR3 reads TGTGCCAGCAGGGTTAGCGGGGTCAACACAGATACGCAGTATTTT. Its protein is CASRVSGVNTDTQYF. This chain joins TRBV2 and TRBJ2-3, with 8 bases that match TRBD2. Losses at the gene ends were 6 bases for V and 2 bases for J; bases not matched to a gene: 7. There are 15 residues in the CDR3. Germline CDR1 SNHLY, CDR2 FYNNEI.

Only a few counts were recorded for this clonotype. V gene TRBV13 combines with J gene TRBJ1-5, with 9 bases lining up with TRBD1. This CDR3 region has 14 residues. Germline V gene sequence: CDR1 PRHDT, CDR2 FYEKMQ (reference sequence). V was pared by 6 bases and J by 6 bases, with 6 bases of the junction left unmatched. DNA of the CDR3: TGTGCCAGCAGTAACAGGGGGCGGCCTCAGCCCCAGCATTTT. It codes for CASSNRGRPQPQHF.

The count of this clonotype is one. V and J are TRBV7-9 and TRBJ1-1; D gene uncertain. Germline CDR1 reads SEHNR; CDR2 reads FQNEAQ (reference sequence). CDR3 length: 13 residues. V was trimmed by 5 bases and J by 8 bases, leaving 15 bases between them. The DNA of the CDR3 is TGTGCCAGCAGCCCCACTCGGACGGACGAAGCTTTCTTT. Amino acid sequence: CASSPTRTDEAFF.

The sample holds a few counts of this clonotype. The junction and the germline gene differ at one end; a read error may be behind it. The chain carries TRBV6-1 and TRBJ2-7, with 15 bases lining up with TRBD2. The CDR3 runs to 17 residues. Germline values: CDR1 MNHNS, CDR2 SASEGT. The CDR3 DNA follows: TGTGCCAGCAGTGAGGAGGGTCATGGGACTAGCGGGGGGACCTTAGACTTC. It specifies CASSEEGHGTSGGTLDF.

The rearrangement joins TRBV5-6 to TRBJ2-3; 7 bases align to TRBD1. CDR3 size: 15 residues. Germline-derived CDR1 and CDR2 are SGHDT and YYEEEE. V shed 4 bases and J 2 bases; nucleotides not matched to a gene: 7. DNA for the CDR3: TGTGCCAGCAGCCCAGGGGGAAAGCCCACAGATACGCAGTATTTT. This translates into CASSPGGKPTDTQYF.

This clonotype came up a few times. The CDR3 spells CASSTVRGTNTEAFF. The CDR3 DNA reads TGTGCCAGTAGTACCGTCAGGGGTACGAACACTGAAGCTTTCTTT. V usage is TRBV19 and J usage is TRBJ1-1; TRBD1 is a possible D gene (6 bases). There are 15 residues in the CDR3. V was trimmed by 4 bases and J by 1 base, leaving 13 bases between them. Per germline, CDR1 LNHDA and CDR2 SQIVND (reference sequence).

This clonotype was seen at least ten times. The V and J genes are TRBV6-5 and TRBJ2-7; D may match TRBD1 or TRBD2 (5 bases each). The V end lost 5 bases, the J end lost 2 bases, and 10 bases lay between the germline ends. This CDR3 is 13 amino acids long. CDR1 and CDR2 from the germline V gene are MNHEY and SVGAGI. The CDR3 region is CASSIRGAYEQYF. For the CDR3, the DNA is TGTGCCAGCAGTATCAGAGGGGCCTACGAGCAGTACTTC.

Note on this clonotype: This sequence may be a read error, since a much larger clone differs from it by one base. DNA for the CDR3: TGTGCCAGCAGCTTAGAACCAAGGGGCCCCGGCACTGAAGCTTTCTTT. It translates to CASSLEPRGPGTEAFF. V usage is TRBV7-9 and J usage is TRBJ1-1; TRBD1 might be the D (5 bases). The V end was cut by 1 base, the J end by 4 bases, with 16 bases between. Germline V gene data show CDR1 as SEHNR and CDR2 as FQNEAQ (reference sequence). The CDR3 consists of 16 residues.

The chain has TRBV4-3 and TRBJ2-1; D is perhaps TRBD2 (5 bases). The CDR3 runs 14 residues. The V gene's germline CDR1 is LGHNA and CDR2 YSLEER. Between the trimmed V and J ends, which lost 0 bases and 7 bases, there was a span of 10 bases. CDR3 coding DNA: TGCGCCAGCAGCCAAGATTCCCGCGGGAATGAGCAGTTCTTC. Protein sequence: CASSQDSRGNEQFF.

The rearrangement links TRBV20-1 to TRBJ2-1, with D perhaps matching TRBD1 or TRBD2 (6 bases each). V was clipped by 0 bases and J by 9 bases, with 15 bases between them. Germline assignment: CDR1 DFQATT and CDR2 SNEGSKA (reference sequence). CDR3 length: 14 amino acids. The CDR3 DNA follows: TGCAGTGCTAGAGATCTGAGGGGGGTAGGTGAGCAGTTCTTC. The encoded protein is CSARDLRGVGEQFF.

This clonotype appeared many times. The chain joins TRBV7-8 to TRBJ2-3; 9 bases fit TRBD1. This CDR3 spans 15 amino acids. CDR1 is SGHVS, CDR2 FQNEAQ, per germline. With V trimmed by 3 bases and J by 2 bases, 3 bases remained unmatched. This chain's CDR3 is CASSFDRGITDTQYF. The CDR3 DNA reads TGTGCCAGCAGCTTCGACAGGGGGATCACAGATACGCAGTATTTT.

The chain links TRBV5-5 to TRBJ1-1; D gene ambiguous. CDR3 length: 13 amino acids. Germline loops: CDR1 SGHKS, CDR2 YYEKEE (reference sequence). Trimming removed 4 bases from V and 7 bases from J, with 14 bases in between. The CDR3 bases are TGTGCCAGCAGCGCAACCGGCTTTTATGAAGCTTTCTTT. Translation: CASSATGFYEAFF.

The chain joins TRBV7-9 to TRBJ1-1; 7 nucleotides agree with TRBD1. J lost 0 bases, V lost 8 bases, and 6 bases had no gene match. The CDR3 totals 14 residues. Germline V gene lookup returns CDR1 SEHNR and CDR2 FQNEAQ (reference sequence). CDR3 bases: TGTGCCAGCGGAGCCGGGACAGTGAACACTGAAGCTTTCTTT. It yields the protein CASGAGTVNTEAFF.

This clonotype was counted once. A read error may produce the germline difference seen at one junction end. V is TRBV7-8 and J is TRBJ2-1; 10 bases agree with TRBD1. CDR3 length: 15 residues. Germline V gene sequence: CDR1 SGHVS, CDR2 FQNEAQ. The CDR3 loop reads CASGLGQGQVNEQFF. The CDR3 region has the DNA TGTGCCAGCGGCTTGGGACAGGGGCAGGTAAATGAGCAGTTCTTC.

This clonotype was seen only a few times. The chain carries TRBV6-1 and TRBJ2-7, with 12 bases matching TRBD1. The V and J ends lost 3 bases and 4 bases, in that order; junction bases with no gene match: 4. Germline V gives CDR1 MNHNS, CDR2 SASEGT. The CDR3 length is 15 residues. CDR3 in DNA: TGTGCCAGCAGTGAGGGGGACAGGGGGCTTTACGAGCAGTACGTC. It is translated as CASSEGDRGLYEQYV.

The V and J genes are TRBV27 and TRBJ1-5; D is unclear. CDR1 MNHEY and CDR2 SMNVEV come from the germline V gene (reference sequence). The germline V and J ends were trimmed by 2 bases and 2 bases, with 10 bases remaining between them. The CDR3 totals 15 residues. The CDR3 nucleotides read TGTGCCAGCAGTTTAACCCCCCGTGGCAATCAGCCCCAGCATTTT. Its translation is CASSLTPRGNQPQHF.

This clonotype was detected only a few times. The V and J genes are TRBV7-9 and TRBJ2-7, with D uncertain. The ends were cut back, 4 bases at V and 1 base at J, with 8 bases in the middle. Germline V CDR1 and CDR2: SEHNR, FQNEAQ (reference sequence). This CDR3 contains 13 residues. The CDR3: CASSSQSSYEQYF. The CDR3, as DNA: TGTGCCAGCAGCTCACAGAGTTCCTACGAGCAGTACTTC. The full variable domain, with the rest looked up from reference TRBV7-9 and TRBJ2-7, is DTGVSQNPRHKITKRGQNVTFRCDPISEHNRLYWYRQTLGQGPEFLTYFQNEAQLEKSRLLSDRFSAERPKGSFSTLEIQRTEQGDSAMYLCASSSQSSYEQYFGPGTRLTVT.

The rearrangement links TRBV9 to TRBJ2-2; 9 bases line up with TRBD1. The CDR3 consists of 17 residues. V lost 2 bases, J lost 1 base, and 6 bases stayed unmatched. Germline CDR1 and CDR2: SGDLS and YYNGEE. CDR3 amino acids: CASSVQKGQGNTGELFF. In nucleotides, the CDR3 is TGTGCCAGCAGCGTCCAAAAGGGACAGGGGAACACCGGGGAGCTGTTTTTT.

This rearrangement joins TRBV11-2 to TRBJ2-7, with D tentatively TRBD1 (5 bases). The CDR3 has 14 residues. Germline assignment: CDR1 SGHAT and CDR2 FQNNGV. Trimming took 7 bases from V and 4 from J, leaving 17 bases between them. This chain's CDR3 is CASTVTGPEYEQYV. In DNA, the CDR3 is TGTGCCAGCACCGTAACAGGTCCTGAATACGAGCAGTACGTC.

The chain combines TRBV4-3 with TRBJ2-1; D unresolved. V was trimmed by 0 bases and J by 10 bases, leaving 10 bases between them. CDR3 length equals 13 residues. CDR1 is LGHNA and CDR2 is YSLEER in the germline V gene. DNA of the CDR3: TGCGCCAGCAGCCAAGACGGGCTGTACGAGCAGTTCTTC. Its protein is CASSQDGLYEQFF.